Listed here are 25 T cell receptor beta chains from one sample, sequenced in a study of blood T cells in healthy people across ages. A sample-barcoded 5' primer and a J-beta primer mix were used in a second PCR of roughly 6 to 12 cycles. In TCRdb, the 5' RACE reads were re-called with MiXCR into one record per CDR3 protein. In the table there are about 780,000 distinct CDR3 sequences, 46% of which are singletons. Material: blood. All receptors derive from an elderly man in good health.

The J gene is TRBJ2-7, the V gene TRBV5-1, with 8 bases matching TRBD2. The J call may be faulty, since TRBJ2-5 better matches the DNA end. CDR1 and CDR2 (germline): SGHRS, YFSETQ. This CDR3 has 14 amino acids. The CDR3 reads CASSFGRALGTQYF. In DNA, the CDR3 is TGCGCCAGCAGCTTCGGGAGGGCCCTGGGGACCCAGTACTTC.

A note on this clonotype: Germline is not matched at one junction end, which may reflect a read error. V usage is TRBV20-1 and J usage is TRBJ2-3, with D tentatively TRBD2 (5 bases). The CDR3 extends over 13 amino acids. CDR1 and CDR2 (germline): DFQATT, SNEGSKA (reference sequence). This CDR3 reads CRASREGTDTQYF. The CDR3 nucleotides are TGCAGGGCTAGCCGGGAAGGCACAGATACGCAGTATTTT.

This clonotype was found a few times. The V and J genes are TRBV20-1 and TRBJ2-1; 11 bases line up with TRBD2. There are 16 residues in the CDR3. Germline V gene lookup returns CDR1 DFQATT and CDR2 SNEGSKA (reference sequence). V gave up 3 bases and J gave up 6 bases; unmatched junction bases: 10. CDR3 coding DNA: TGCAGTGCTAGCCTCGGCCTAGCGGGAGGTCTCAATGAGCAGTTCTTC. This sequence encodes CSASLGLAGGLNEQFF.

Here the CDR3 reads CASSASYGYTF. Written as DNA, the CDR3 is TGTGCCAGCAGTGCCTCCTATGGCTACACCTTC. The chain uses TRBV25-1 and TRBJ1-2; D call uncertain. CDR1 is MGHDK and CDR2 is SYGVNS in the germline V gene. The ends were cut back, 4 bases at V and 4 bases at J, with 4 bases in the middle. The CDR3 is 11 residues long.

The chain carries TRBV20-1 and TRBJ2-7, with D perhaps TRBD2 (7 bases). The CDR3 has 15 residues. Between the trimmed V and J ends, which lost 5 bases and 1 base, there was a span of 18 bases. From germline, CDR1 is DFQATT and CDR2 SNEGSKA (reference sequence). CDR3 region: CSAGGQGGRSYEQYF. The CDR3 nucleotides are TGCAGTGCTGGGGGGCAGGGAGGGAGGTCCTACGAGCAGTACTTC.

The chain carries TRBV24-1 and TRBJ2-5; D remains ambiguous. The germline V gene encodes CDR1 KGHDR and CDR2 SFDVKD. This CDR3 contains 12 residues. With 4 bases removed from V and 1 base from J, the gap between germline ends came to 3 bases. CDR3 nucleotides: TGTGCCACCAGTGACCTCCAAGAGACCCAGTACTTC. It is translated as CATSDLQETQYF.

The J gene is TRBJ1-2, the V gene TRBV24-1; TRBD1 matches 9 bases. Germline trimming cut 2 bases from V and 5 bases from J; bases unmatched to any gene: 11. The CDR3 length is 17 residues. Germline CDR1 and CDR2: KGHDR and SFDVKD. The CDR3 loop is CATSDSSSTGGLYGYTF. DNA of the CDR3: TGTGCCACCAGTGATTCGAGCTCCACAGGGGGCCTATATGGCTACACCTTC.

CDR3 DNA: TGCGCCAGCAGCTTTCAGACAGGGACTTACTCTGGGGCCAACGTCCTGACTTTC. This sequence encodes CASSFQTGTYSGANVLTF. The chain is built from TRBV5-1 and TRBJ2-6; TRBD1 might be the D (7 bases). The germline gives CDR1 SGHRS, CDR2 YFSETQ. The CDR3 is 18 amino acids. Deletions cut 2 bases from V and 0 bases from J, with 15 bases between.

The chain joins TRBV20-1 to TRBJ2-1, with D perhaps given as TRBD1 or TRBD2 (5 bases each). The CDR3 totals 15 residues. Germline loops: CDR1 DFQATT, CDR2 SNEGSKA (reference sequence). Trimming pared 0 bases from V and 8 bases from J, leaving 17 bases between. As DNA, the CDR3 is TGCAGTGCTAGAGATCTTTACGGGACCCCCTATGAGCAGTTCTTC. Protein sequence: CSARDLYGTPYEQFF.

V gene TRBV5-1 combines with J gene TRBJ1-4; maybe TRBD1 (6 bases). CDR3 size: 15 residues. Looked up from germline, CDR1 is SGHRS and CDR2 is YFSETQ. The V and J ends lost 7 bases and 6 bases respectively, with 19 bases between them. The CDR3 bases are TGCGCCAGCGCCCATTCCCGGACAGCCGATGAAAAACTGTTTTTT. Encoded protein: CASAHSRTADEKLFF.

This CDR3 reads CSVVGVPSSYEQYF. The CDR3 bases are TGCAGCGTTGTTGGGGTCCCGAGCTCCTACGAGCAGTACTTC. The chain has TRBV29-1 and TRBJ2-7; D not resolved. V gave up 4 bases and J gave up 0 bases, with 13 bases separating them. This CDR3 is 14 amino acids long. The germline gives CDR1 SQVTM, CDR2 ANQGSEA.

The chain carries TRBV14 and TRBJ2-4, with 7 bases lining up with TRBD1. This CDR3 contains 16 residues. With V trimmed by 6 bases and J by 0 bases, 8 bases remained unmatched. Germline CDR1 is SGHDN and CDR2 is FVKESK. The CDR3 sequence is CASRQSGTEAKNIQYF. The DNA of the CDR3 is TGTGCCAGCAGACAATCCGGGACAGAAGCCAAAAACATTCAGTACTTC. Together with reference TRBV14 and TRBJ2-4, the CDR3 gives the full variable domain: EAGVTQFPSHSVIEKGQTVTLRCDPISGHDNLYWYRRVMGKEIKFLLHFVKESKQDESGMPNNRFLAERTGGTYSTLKVQPAELEDSGVYFCASRQSGTEAKNIQYFGAGTRLSVL.

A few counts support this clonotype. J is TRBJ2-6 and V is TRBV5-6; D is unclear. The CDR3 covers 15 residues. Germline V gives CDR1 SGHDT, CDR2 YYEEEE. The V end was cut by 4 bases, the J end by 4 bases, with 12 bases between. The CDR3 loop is CASSPPAAGANVLTF. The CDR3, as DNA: TGTGCCAGCAGCCCACCGGCGGCCGGGGCCAACGTCCTGACTTTC. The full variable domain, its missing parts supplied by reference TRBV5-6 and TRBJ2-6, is DAGVTQSPTHLIKTRGQQVTLRCSPKSGHDTVSWYQQALGQGPQFIFQYYEEEERQRGNFPDRFSGHQFPNYSSELNVNALLLGDSALYLCASSPPAAGANVLTFGAGSRLTVL.

For the CDR3, the DNA is TGCGCCAGCAGCTACGACGGACCTAATGAAAAACTGTTTTTT. Amino acids: CASSYDGPNEKLFF. The J gene is TRBJ1-4, the V gene TRBV5-1; D gene unclear. CDR3 length: 14 amino acids. Germline-derived CDR1 and CDR2 are SGHRS and YFSETQ. V lost 3 bases to trimming and J lost 3 bases, with 9 bases between them. The complete variable domain, with remaining parts taken from reference TRBV5-1 and TRBJ1-4, reads KAGVTQTPRYLIKTRGQQVTLSCSPISGHRSVSWYQQTPGQGLQFLFEYFSETQRNKGNFPGRFSGRQFSNSRSEMNVSTLELGDSALYLCASSYDGPNEKLFFGSGTQLSVL.

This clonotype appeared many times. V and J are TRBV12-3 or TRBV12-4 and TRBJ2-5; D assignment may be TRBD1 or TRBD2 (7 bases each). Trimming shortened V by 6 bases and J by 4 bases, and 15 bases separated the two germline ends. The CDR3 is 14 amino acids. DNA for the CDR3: TGTGCCAGCAGCCAGACAGGGAGGGCAGAGACCCAGTACTTC. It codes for CASSQTGRAETQYF.

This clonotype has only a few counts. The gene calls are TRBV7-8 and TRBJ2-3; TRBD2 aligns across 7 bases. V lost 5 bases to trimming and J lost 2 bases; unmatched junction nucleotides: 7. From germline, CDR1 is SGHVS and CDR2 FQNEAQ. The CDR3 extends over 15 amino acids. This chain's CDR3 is CASSTLAGVTDTQYF. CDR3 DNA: TGTGCCAGCAGCACCTTGGCGGGAGTCACAGATACGCAGTATTTT.

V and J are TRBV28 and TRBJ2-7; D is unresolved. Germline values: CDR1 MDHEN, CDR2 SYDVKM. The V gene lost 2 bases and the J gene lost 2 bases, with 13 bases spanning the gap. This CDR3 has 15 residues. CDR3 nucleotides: TGTGCCAGCAGTTTACCGTGTCGCAGAGCCTACGAGCAGTACTTC. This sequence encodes CASSLPCRRAYEQYF.

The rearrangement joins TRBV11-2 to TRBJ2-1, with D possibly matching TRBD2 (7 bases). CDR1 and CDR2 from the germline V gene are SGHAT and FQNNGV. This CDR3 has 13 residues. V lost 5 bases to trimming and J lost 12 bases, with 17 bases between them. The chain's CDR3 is CASSAGGGGGQFF. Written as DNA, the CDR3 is TGTGCCAGCAGCGCGGGTGGGGGAGGGGGGCAGTTCTTC. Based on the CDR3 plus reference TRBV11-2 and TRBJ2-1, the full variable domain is EAGVAQSPRYKIIEKRQSVAFWCNPISGHATLYWYQQILGQGPKLLIQFQNNGVVDDSQLPKDRFSAERLKGVDSTLKIQPAKLEDSAVYLCASSAGGGGGQFFGPGTRLTVL.

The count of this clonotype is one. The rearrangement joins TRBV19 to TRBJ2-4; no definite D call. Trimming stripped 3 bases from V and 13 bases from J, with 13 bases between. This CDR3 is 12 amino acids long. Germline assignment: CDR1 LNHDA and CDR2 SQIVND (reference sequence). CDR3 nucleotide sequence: TGTGCCAGTAGTATGGGCACAAGTCAGCAGTACTTC. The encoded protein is CASSMGTSQQYF.

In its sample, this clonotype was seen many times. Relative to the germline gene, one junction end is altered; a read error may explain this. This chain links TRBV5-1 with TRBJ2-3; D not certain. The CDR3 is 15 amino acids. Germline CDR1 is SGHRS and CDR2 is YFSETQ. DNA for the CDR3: TGTGCCAGCAGCTTACTCGCGGCTAGCACAGATACGCAGTATTTT. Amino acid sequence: CASSLLAASTDTQYF.

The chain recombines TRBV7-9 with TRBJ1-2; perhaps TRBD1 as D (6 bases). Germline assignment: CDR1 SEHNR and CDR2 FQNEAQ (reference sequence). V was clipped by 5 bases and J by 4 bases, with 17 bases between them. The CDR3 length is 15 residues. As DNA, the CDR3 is TGTGCCAGCAGCGGACGACAGGCCTATGGCTATGGCTACACCTTC. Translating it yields CASSGRQAYGYGYTF.

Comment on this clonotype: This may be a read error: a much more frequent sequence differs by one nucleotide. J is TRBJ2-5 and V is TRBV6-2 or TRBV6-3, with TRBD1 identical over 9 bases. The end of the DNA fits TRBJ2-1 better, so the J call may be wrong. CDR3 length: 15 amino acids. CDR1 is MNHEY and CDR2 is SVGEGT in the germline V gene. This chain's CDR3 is CASSTPGTGRETQFF. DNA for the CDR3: TGTGCCAGCAGCACCCCCGGGACAGGGAGAGAGACCCAGTTCTTC.

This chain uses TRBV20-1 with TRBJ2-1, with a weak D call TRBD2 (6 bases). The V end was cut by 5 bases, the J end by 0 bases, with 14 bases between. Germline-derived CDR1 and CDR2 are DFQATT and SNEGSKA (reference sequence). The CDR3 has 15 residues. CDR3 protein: CSAQGSGSSYNEQFF. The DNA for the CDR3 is TGCAGTGCTCAGGGCTCCGGGAGCTCCTACAATGAGCAGTTCTTC.

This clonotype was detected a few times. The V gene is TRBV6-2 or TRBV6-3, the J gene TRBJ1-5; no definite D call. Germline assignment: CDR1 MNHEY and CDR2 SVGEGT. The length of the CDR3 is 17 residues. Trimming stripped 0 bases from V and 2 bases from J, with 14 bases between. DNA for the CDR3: TGTGCCAGCAGTTACTCGATGTCCGAGCGGGGCAATCAGCCCCAGCATTTT. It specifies CASSYSMSERGNQPQHF.

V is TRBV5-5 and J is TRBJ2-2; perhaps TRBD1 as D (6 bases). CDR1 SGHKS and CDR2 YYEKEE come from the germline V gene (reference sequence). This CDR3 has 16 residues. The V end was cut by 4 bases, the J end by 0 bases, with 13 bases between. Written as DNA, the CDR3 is TGTGCCAGCAGCACCCGACAGGCCTCGAACACCGGGGAGCTGTTTTTT. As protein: CASSTRQASNTGELFF.